This TCR beta chain was sequenced for a study of T-cell reconstitution after alpha-beta-depleted transplantation in children. Researchers prepared the TCRbeta library using unique molecular identifiers, the study reports. TCRdb re-called the PCR reads with MiXCR, one entry per CDR3 protein. The profile shows 70,000 to 95,000 distinct CDR3 sequences, 15% of them singletons. In its sample, this clonotype was seen a few times. Its antigen is not identified. Overall study findings and caveats: Newly produced T cells mostly provided counts and TCRbeta diversity after one year, as hyperexpanded clones declined. In patients about two months after transplant, alpha-beta T cells reportedly arose from several hundred expanded graft clones. Surviving recipient T cells and thymic progenitors produced the high day-60 TCRbeta diversity seen in some patients.

Sequences were derived from PBMCs, mostly from graft donor cells, sampled 180 days after TCRalphabeta/CD19-depleted stem cell transplant. The source is a male patient between 2 and 15 years old who had a stem cell transplant for acute lymphoblastic leukemia, so the T cells may come from the graft donor.

This CDR3 reads CASSPRWGMNTEAFF. The CDR3 DNA sequence: TGTGCCAGCAGCCCCCGTTGGGGGATGAACACTGAAGCTTTCTTT. This rearrangement joins TRBV27 to TRBJ1-1, with D maybe TRBD1 (5 bases). CDR1 MNHEY and CDR2 SMNVEV come from the germline V gene (reference sequence). CDR3 length: 15 residues. Deletions cut 6 bases from V and 0 bases from J, with 14 bases between.